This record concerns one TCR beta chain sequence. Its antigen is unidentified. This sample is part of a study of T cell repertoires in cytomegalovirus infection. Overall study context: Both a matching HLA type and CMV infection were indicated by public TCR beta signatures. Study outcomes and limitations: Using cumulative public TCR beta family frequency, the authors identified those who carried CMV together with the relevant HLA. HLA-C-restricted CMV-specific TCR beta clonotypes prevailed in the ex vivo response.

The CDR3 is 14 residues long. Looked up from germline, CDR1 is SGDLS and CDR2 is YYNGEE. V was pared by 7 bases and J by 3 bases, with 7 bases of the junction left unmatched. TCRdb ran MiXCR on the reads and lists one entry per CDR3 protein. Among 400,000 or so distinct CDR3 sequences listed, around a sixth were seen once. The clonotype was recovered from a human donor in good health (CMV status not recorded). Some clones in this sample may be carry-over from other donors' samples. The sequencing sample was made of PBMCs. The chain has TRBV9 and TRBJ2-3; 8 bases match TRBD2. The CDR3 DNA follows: TGTGCCAGCGGGATAGCGGGATCGACAGATACGCAGTATTTT. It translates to CASGIAGSTDTQYF. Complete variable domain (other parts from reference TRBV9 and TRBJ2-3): DSGVTQTPKHLITATGQRVTLRCSPRSGDLSVYWYQQSLDQGLQFLIQYYNGEERAKGNILERFSAQQFPDLHSELNLSSLELGDSALYFCASGIAGSTDTQYFGPGTRLTVL.